A selection of T cell receptor beta chains follows, all from one sample in a study of shared clonotypes between healthy human individuals. Assay used: immunoSEQ multiplex PCR; TCRdb lists only in-frame clones, some missing. The sample yields approximately 320,000 clones, around 67% seen once. Source material: memory CD4+ T cells sorted from blood. Source of these receptors: a man aged 25 to 40 in good health. Both conserved end residues are part of each CDR3. The D gene is left open where the match is weak. Size tells how often a clone was seen (once, few, many) or the class of an expanded clone, and some rows leave it out.

d_gene: .
len: 14
j_gene: TRBJ1-1
abundance: few
v_gene: TRBV7-9
CDR3nt: TGTGCCAGCAGCTTAGTTGTAGGGAACACTGAAGCTTTCTTT
CDR3aa: CASSLVVGNTEAFF

d_gene: .
len: 16
j_gene: TRBJ1-3
abundance: .
v_gene: TRBV5-1
CDR3nt: TGCGCCAGCAGCTTGGCGGGAGTGGCGCTTGGAAACACCATATATTTT
CDR3aa: CASSLAGVALGNTIYF

d_gene: .
len: 14
j_gene: TRBJ1-4
abundance: .
v_gene: TRBV28
CDR3nt: TGTGCCAGCAGTTTGGGGCAGCCGGGTGGAAAACTGTTTTTT
CDR3aa: CASSLGQPGGKLFF

d_gene: .
len: 13
j_gene: TRBJ1-1
abundance: .
v_gene: TRBV7-9
CDR3nt: TGTGCCAGCAGCTTAAGCAGGGGCACTGAAGCTTTCTTT
CDR3aa: CASSLSRGTEAFF

d_gene: .
len: 11
j_gene: TRBJ2-3
abundance: .
v_gene: TRBV20-1
CDR3nt: TGCAGTGCCGTCCTGGGGAATACGCAGTATTTT
CDR3aa: CSAVLGNTQYF

d_gene: .
len: 14
j_gene: TRBJ1-2
abundance: .
v_gene: TRBV27
CDR3nt: TGTGCCAGCAGGCATGGCGCTGTCGACTATGGCTACACCTTC
CDR3aa: CASRHGAVDYGYTF

d_gene: .
len: 12
j_gene: TRBJ2-7
abundance: .
v_gene: TRBV7-2
CDR3nt: TGTGCCAGCAGCTTAATGACTCCCGAGCAGTACTTC
CDR3aa: CASSLMTPEQYF

d_gene: TRBD2
len: 16
j_gene: TRBJ2-7
abundance: .
v_gene: TRBV25-1
CDR3nt: TGTGCCAGCAGTGGTGTTAGCGGGCGTTCTAACTACGAGCAGTACTTC
CDR3aa: CASSGVSGRSNYEQYF

d_gene: .
len: 20
j_gene: TRBJ1-1
abundance: .
v_gene: TRBV7-3
CDR3nt: TGTGCCAGCAGCTCGTTAGGCTGGGACACCAAAATCCGGGTGGGCACTGAAGCTTTCTTT
CDR3aa: CASSSLGWDTKIRVGTEAFF

d_gene: TRBD1
len: 16
j_gene: TRBJ2-5
abundance: .
v_gene: TRBV18
CDR3nt: TGTGCCAGCTCCCTCACCGGGACAGGGCTGATGGAGACCCAGTACTTC
CDR3aa: CASSLTGTGLMETQYF

d_gene: TRBD1
len: 11
j_gene: TRBJ1-4
abundance: many
v_gene: TRBV28
CDR3nt: TGTGCCAGCAGGGCCGGGACAGAACTGTTTTTT
CDR3aa: CASRAGTELFF

d_gene: TRBD2
len: 17
j_gene: TRBJ2-3
abundance: .
v_gene: TRBV6-1
CDR3nt: TGTGCCAGCAGTGATGCGCTAGCGGGAGGGAGCACAGATACGCAGTATTTT
CDR3aa: CASSDALAGGSTDTQYF

d_gene: .
len: 15
j_gene: TRBJ2-7
abundance: few
v_gene: TRBV9
CDR3nt: TGTGCCAGCAGCGCTTTTAGCCGCGATACCTACGAGCAGTACTTC
CDR3aa: CASSAFSRDTYEQYF

d_gene: .
len: 14
j_gene: TRBJ1-2
abundance: .
v_gene: TRBV7-2
CDR3nt: TGTGCCAGCAGCTTGTGGGGGGCGAACTATGGCTACACCTTC
CDR3aa: CASSLWGANYGYTF

d_gene: TRBD1
len: 16
j_gene: TRBJ2-1
abundance: .
v_gene: TRBV5-6
CDR3nt: TGTGCCAGCAGCTATACAGGGGCAAATATCTACAATGAGCAGTTCTTC
CDR3aa: CASSYTGANIYNEQFF

d_gene: TRBD2
len: 16
j_gene: TRBJ2-1
abundance: .
v_gene: TRBV14
CDR3nt: TGTGCCAGCAGCCCCACTAGCGGAGGGACTGGACGTGAGCAGTTCTTC
CDR3aa: CASSPTSGGTGREQFF

d_gene: TRBD2
len: 14
j_gene: TRBJ2-2
abundance: .
v_gene: TRBV2
CDR3nt: TGTGCCAGCATTGGGACTAGAAACACCGGGGAGCTGTTTTTT
CDR3aa: CASIGTRNTGELFF

d_gene: .
len: 15
j_gene: TRBJ2-3
abundance: .
v_gene: TRBV29-1
CDR3nt: TGCAGCGTTGAACGGCCCGTGCTGGGCACAGATACGCAGTATTTT
CDR3aa: CSVERPVLGTDTQYF

d_gene: TRBD2
len: 16
j_gene: TRBJ2-7
abundance: .
v_gene: TRBV19
CDR3nt: TGTGCCAGTACCCCATCCGGGACTAGCGGGAGGGGTGAGCAGTACTTC
CDR3aa: CASTPSGTSGRGEQYF

d_gene: .
len: 15
j_gene: TRBJ2-2
abundance: .
v_gene: TRBV6-5
CDR3nt: TGTGCCAGCAGTTATGGGCTAGCGAACACCGGGGAGCTGTTTTTT
CDR3aa: CASSYGLANTGELFF

d_gene: .
len: 15
j_gene: TRBJ2-7
abundance: .
v_gene: TRBV4-3
CDR3nt: TGCGCCAGCAGCCAAGACCTCGGGCGGAGGGGTGAGCAGTACTTC
CDR3aa: CASSQDLGRRGEQYF

d_gene: .
len: 15
j_gene: TRBJ2-2
abundance: .
v_gene: TRBV4-3
CDR3nt: TGCGCCTCCTCCTCATGGCAGGGGGGCACCGGGGAGCTGTTTTTT
CDR3aa: CASSSWQGGTGELFF

d_gene: .
len: 19
j_gene: TRBJ2-5
abundance: .
v_gene: TRBV7-9
CDR3nt: TGTGCCAGCAGCTTAAGTTCCGCCGCCGAGTCAAATCTAAGAGATCCCCAGTACTTC
CDR3aa: CASSLSSAAESNLRDPQYF

d_gene: .
len: 11
j_gene: TRBJ2-7
abundance: .
v_gene: TRBV20-1
CDR3nt: TGCAGTGCTAGTTCAGGGGTCGAGCAGTACTTC
CDR3aa: CSASSGVEQYF